Following are 32 T cell receptor beta chains from one sample sequenced in a study of T cells in Graves' hyperthyroidism and ophthalmopathy. Researchers amplified the TCR beta CDR3 regions from RNA transcripts. The HTBI primer set drove a first-round RT-PCR of the TCR CDR3. Via MiXCR, TCRdb re-called the multiplex PCR reads, giving one row per CDR3 protein. The repertoire has approximately 200,000 distinct CDR3 sequences, 15% to 20% of them found once; the top ten carry about 41%. The specimen was blood. The source of these receptors is a man in his forties with Graves' hyperthyroidism.

In this sample, this clonotype turned up a few times. The chain couples TRBV29-1 to TRBJ2-7; TRBD2 aligns across 7 bases. V gave up 5 bases and J gave up 3 bases; unmatched junction bases: 4. CDR3 size: 12 residues. The V gene's germline CDR1 is SQVTM and CDR2 ANQGSEA. The CDR3 region is CSVHPGGYEQYF. CDR3 coding DNA: TGCAGCGTTCACCCGGGGGGCTACGAGCAGTACTTC.

This clonotype was seen many times. The V call is TRBV5-4, the J call TRBJ2-7, with 7 bases identical to TRBD1. The trim removed 4 bases at V and 6 bases at J, leaving 7 bases unmatched. This CDR3 has 13 amino acids. CDR1 and CDR2 (germline): SGHNT, YYREEE (reference sequence). This chain's CDR3 is CASSDQDRREQYF. In nucleotides, the CDR3 is TGTGCCAGCAGCGACCAGGACAGGCGCGAGCAGTACTTC.

This clonotype was seen ten or more times. The V and J genes are TRBV20-1 and TRBJ2-5; 8 bases fit TRBD1. This CDR3 spans 13 amino acids. V shed 7 bases and J 5 bases; nucleotides not matched to a gene: 9. Germline lookup yields CDR1 DFQATT and CDR2 SNEGSKA (reference sequence). This chain's CDR3 is CSVVDRAGETQYF. Written as DNA, the CDR3 is TGCAGTGTCGTGGACAGGGCGGGCGAGACCCAGTACTTC.

This clonotype was detected a few times. The chain recombines TRBV3-1 with TRBJ1-6, with D unresolved. V was shortened by 1 base and J by 8 bases, with 12 bases between the two germline ends. The germline V gene encodes CDR1 LGHDT and CDR2 YNNKEL (reference sequence). The CDR3 sequence is 15 residues long. The CDR3 loop reads CASSQVAGPDSPLHF. CDR3 nucleotides: TGTGCCAGCAGCCAAGTTGCAGGACCTGATTCACCCCTCCACTTT.

This clonotype has ten or more counts. The chain has TRBV30 and TRBJ1-6; tentative D call: TRBD1 (6 bases). Trimming took off 3 bases at V and 8 bases at J, with 17 bases between the two ends. Germline V gene data show CDR1 as GTSNPN and CDR2 as SVGIG (reference sequence). This CDR3 has 15 amino acids. This CDR3 reads CAWRLTGHRYSPLHF. CDR3 nucleotides: TGTGCCTGGAGACTTACGGGACACCGATATTCACCCCTCCACTTT.

The CDR3 DNA reads as TGCGCCAGCAGCGCCTCCCTTTCTGGGGCCAACGTCCTGACTTTC. Protein: CASSASLSGANVLTF. The rearrangement joins TRBV5-1 to TRBJ2-6; D ambiguous. V lost 4 bases, J lost 1 base, and 9 bases lay in between. The CDR3 totals 15 residues. The germline V gene has CDR1 SGHRS and CDR2 YFSETQ.

The table lists this clonotype with many counts. The CDR3 is CAWSAPGELFF. The CDR3 DNA reads TGTGCCTGGAGTGCGCCCGGGGAGCTGTTTTTT. The genes are TRBV30 and TRBJ2-2, with unresolved D. With 1 base removed from V and 6 bases from J, the gap between germline ends came to 3 bases. The CDR3 consists of 11 residues. The germline V gene has CDR1 GTSNPN and CDR2 SVGIG (reference sequence).

This clonotype showed up just a few times. The rearrangement uses TRBV13 and TRBJ1-6; 7 bases are a match to TRBD1. The CDR3 is 15 residues long. Germline V CDR1 and CDR2: PRHDT, FYEKMQ (reference sequence). V gave up 5 bases and J gave up 8 bases; unmatched junction bases: 9. The CDR3 sequence is CASSRDRAGDSPLHF. The CDR3 nucleotides are TGTGCCAGCAGCCGAGACAGGGCCGGGGATTCACCCCTCCACTTT.

With respect to this clonotype: A read error may explain this, as a much larger clone is one base away. This rearrangement joins TRBV6-1 to TRBJ2-1; D unclear. The CDR3 covers 15 residues. Looked up from germline, CDR1 is MNHNS and CDR2 is SASEGT. DNA for the CDR3: TGTGCCAGCAGCCCTACACAACGCCCCTACAATGAGCAGTCCTTC. Its translation: CASSPTQRPYNEQSF.

The rearrangement uses TRBV7-9 and TRBJ2-1; D possibly corresponds to TRBD2 (6 bases). Germline V lookup: CDR1 SEHNR, CDR2 FQNEAQ (reference sequence). The CDR3 is 14 residues long. The V end was cut by 2 bases, the J end by 12 bases, with 17 bases between. CDR3 sequence reads: CASSLSGGEEGQFF. In DNA, the CDR3 is TGTGCCAGCAGCTTATCAGGCGGGGAGGAAGGGCAGTTCTTC.

This clonotype has a count of ten or more. The chain uses TRBV11-1 and TRBJ2-2; D is possibly TRBD1 (5 bases). Trimming removed 5 bases from V and 3 bases from J, with 16 bases in between. The CDR3 sequence is 16 residues long. CDR1 SGHAT and CDR2 FQDESV come from the germline V gene (reference sequence). The CDR3 loop reads CASSHRQSLDTGELFF. The DNA of the CDR3 is TGTGCCAGCAGCCACCGACAGTCCCTGGACACCGGGGAGCTGTTTTTT.

There are many counts of this clonotype. This chain joins TRBV20-1 and TRBJ1-1, with D unresolved. V lost 0 bases and J 5 bases, leaving 13 bases between the germline ends. The CDR3 sequence is 14 residues long. Per germline, CDR1 DFQATT and CDR2 SNEGSKA (reference sequence). The chain's CDR3 is CSARDSAGGTEAFF. The CDR3 DNA is TGCAGTGCTAGAGATTCGGCGGGAGGTACTGAAGCTTTCTTT.

V and J are TRBV6-2 or TRBV6-3 and TRBJ2-1, with TRBD1 as a possible D gene (8 bases). Between the trimmed V and J ends, which lost 2 bases and 12 bases, there was a span of 20 bases. The CDR3 contains 15 residues. Germline V gene sequence: CDR1 MNHEY, CDR2 SVGEGT. In nucleotides, the CDR3 is TGTGCCAGCAGTTACGGTGGACAGGGAGGGCCGGGGCAGTTCTTC. It yields the protein CASSYGGQGGPGQFF.

This chain joins TRBV7-6 and TRBJ2-7; 10 nucleotides align to TRBD2. The CDR3 has 16 residues. V lost 2 bases to trimming and J lost 4 bases; unmatched junction nucleotides: 8. Per germline, CDR1 SGHVS and CDR2 FNYEAQ. CDR3 protein: CASSLRDTSGVYEQYF. CDR3 in DNA: TGTGCCAGCAGCTTAAGGGATACTAGCGGGGTATACGAGCAGTACTTC.

The chain couples TRBV7-9 to TRBJ2-2, with no clear D. Between the trimmed V and J ends, which lost 8 bases and 4 bases, there was a span of 8 bases. The CDR3 totals 12 residues. CDR1 is SEHNR and CDR2 is FQNEAQ in the germline V gene (reference sequence). The CDR3 protein is CASAETTGELFF. The DNA of the CDR3 is TGTGCCAGCGCTGAGACCACCGGGGAGCTGTTTTTT.

In this sample, this clonotype turned up many times. This sequence joins TRBV9 and TRBJ1-2, with 7 bases matching TRBD1. Germline loops: CDR1 SGDLS, CDR2 YYNGEE. The CDR3 consists of 15 residues. V was clipped by 4 bases and J by 4 bases; unmatched bases: 10. This CDR3 is CASSSRGQMGYGYTF. The CDR3 DNA reads as TGTGCCAGCAGCTCCCGGGGACAGATGGGCTATGGCTACACCTTC.

This clonotype appeared many times. This chain uses TRBV2 with TRBJ2-7, with D tentatively TRBD1 or TRBD2 (6 bases each). Germline CDR1 reads SNHLY; CDR2 reads FYNNEI. The CDR3 runs to 14 residues. V was pared by 6 bases and J by 4 bases, with 16 bases between. The CDR3: CASRGAGPAYEQYF. CDR3 sequence (DNA): TGTGCCAGCAGGGGGGCGGGGCCAGCTTACGAGCAGTACTTC.

Ten or more counts support this clonotype. One end of the junction is discordant with germline, which a read error may explain. The chain couples TRBV7-2 to TRBJ2-7, with unresolved D. The germline CDR1 and CDR2 sequences are SGHTA and FQGNSA. This CDR3 spans 13 amino acids. CDR3 nucleotides: TGTGCCAGCAGGTTAGATGTCTCCTACGAGCAGTACTTC. Its translation: CASRLDVSYEQYF.

This clonotype was counted only a few times. The chain has TRBV10-3 and TRBJ1-2; D perhaps matches TRBD1 (6 bases). This CDR3 region has 13 residues. The germline V and J ends were trimmed by 4 bases and 0 bases, with 6 bases remaining between them. CDR1 ENHRY and CDR2 SYGVKD come from the germline V gene. The CDR3 DNA reads as TGTGCCATCAGTGGACAGGCTAACTATGGCTACACCTTC. Amino acid sequence: CAISGQANYGYTF.

The rearrangement uses TRBV7-2 and TRBJ2-1; D possibly corresponds to TRBD2 (6 bases). This CDR3 spans 14 amino acids. Germline CDR1 and CDR2: SGHTA and FQGNSA. V was shortened by 4 bases and J by 6 bases, with 13 bases between the two germline ends. The CDR3 DNA reads TGTGCCAGCAGCTCCTCGACGCGGGGCAATGAGCAGTTCTTC. Amino acid sequence: CASSSSTRGNEQFF.

In this sample, this clonotype turned up many times. This chain uses TRBV9 with TRBJ2-7, with TRBD2 matching 10 bases. The germline CDR1 and CDR2 sequences are SGDLS and YYNGEE. This CDR3 has 16 amino acids. V was pared by 3 bases and J by 4 bases, with 10 bases of the junction left unmatched. The CDR3 coding sequence is TGTGCCAGCAGCGCACACCTAGCGGGGGAACCATACGAGCAGTACTTC. Translation: CASSAHLAGEPYEQYF.

CDR3: CSVEASNYGYTF. Written as DNA, the CDR3 is TGCAGCGTTGAAGCGTCTAACTATGGCTACACCTTC. The chain carries TRBV29-1 and TRBJ1-2; D is unclear. Looked up from germline, CDR1 is SQVTM and CDR2 is ANQGSEA. V was pared by 1 base and J by 0 bases, with 3 bases between. The CDR3 runs to 12 residues.

This clonotype was counted ten times or more. The chain joins TRBV7-2 to TRBJ2-7; D is unresolved. The CDR3 spans 13 residues. Germline CDR1 SGHTA, CDR2 FQGNSA. Trimming removed 5 bases at V and 3 bases at J, with 11 bases between. The chain's CDR3 is CASSPFQNYEQYF. The CDR3, as DNA: TGTGCCAGCAGCCCCTTCCAGAACTACGAGCAGTACTTC.

The chain couples TRBV19 to TRBJ1-1, with 7 bases that match TRBD1. CDR1 and CDR2 (germline): LNHDA, SQIVND (reference sequence). The CDR3 runs 13 residues. V lost 6 bases and J lost 7; bases outside the gene matches: 8. The CDR3 protein is CASSNGGTVEAFF. The CDR3 bases are TGTGCCAGTAGCAATGGGGGGACAGTTGAAGCTTTCTTT.

This chain joins TRBV10-2 and TRBJ1-4; D gene ambiguous. The CDR3 has 15 amino acids. Germline CDR1 WSHSY, CDR2 SAAADI. V lost 4 bases, J lost 2 bases, and 11 bases lay in between. The CDR3 nucleotides read TGCGCCAGCAGTGCCGCAGGCAGTACTAATGAAAAACTGTTTTTT. This translates into CASSAAGSTNEKLFF.

Notes on this clonotype: One end of the junction varies from germline; a read error may be responsible. The rearrangement uses TRBV18 and TRBJ2-5, with 10 nucleotides matching TRBD2. CDR3 length equals 16 residues. CDR1 and CDR2 from the germline V gene are KGHSH and LQKENI. CDR3 in DNA: TGTGCCAGCTCCCTTAGGACCCTAGCGGGGGAAGAGACCCAGCACTTC. Its protein product is CASSLRTLAGEETQHF. Complete variable domain (other parts from reference TRBV18 and TRBJ2-5): NAGVMQNPRHLVRRRGQEARLRCSPMKGHSHVYWYRQLPEEGLKFMVYLQKENIIDESGMPKERFSAEFPKEGPSILRIQQVVRGDSAAYFCASSLRTLAGEETQHFGPGTRLLVL.

This clonotype was picked up many times. V and J are TRBV7-2 and TRBJ2-1, with 10 positions matching TRBD1. CDR3 size: 18 residues. Trimming at V came to 2 bases and at J to 7 bases, leaving 14 bases not matched to a gene. Germline CDR1 SGHTA, CDR2 FQGNSA. The CDR3 bases are TGTGCCAGCAGCTTACAAAATCCCGGGACAGGGGCCGGGAATGAGCAGTTCTTC. Translated: CASSLQNPGTGAGNEQFF.

V and J are TRBV30 and TRBJ1-2; TRBD1 might be the D (5 bases). In germline, CDR1 is GTSNPN, CDR2 SVGIG (reference sequence). This CDR3 is 12 amino acids long. V lost 5 bases and J 6 bases, leaving 13 bases between the germline ends. The CDR3 reads CAWEGSGHGYTF. Written as DNA, the CDR3 is TGTGCCTGGGAAGGTTCGGGGCATGGCTACACCTTC.

There are many counts of this clonotype. The CDR3 here is CASSRDRGMNTEAFF. Written as DNA, the CDR3 is TGTGCCAGCAGCCGGGACAGGGGGATGAACACTGAAGCTTTCTTT. This chain joins TRBV6-1 and TRBJ1-1; 11 bases fit TRBD1. The CDR3 is made up of 15 amino acids. With 6 bases clipped from V and 0 bases from J, the junction kept 3 bases outside the gene matches. Germline CDR1 reads MNHNS; CDR2 reads SASEGT.

CDR3 sequence reads: CASSHVAATGETQYF. The CDR3 region has the DNA TGCGCCAGCAGCCATGTAGCCGCCACAGGGGAGACCCAGTACTTC. The chain joins TRBV4-3 to TRBJ2-5; D may be TRBD1 (6 bases). The germline CDR1 and CDR2 sequences are LGHNA and YSLEER. Deletions cut 3 bases from V and 5 bases from J, with 16 bases between. The CDR3 runs to 15 residues.

This clonotype was picked up many times. The gene calls are TRBV6-2 or TRBV6-3 and TRBJ1-6, with TRBD1 as a possible D gene (6 bases). Germline V gene lookup returns CDR1 MNHEY and CDR2 SVGEGT. The ends were cut back, 7 bases at V and 5 bases at J, with 24 bases in the middle. CDR3 length: 18 amino acids. CDR3 DNA sequence: TGTGCCAGCAAGAATTTATTAACAACAGGGATGGATAATTCACCCCTCCACTTT. It codes for CASKNLLTTGMDNSPLHF.

In this sample, this clonotype turned up once. This chain joins TRBV7-9 and TRBJ2-1, with a possible D match to TRBD1 (7 bases). The CDR3 has 18 amino acids. Per germline, CDR1 SEHNR and CDR2 FQNEAQ (reference sequence). Trimming took off 5 bases at V and 2 bases at J, with 22 bases between the two ends. The CDR3 bases are TGTGCCAGCAGCCGACCCGGGGGACAGACCCTCGCCTACAATGAGCAGTTCTTC. This encodes CASSRPGGQTLAYNEQFF.